The 3 T cell receptor beta chains below come from one sample, sequenced in a study of blood T cell repertoires in COVID-19. TCRdb's table, derived via immunoSEQ multiplex PCR, lists solely in-frame clones and lacks some. The table lists 320,000 or so clones, 89% of them singletons. The sample comprised PBMCs or T cells enriched from blood (not recorded which). These receptors came from a man in his 60s who had recovered from COVID-19.

Only one count was recorded for this clone. The rearrangement links TRBV19 to TRBJ2-7, with 7 bases lining up with TRBD2. With 10 bases clipped from V and 5 bases from J, the junction kept 11 bases outside the gene matches. The CDR3 runs to 13 residues. CDR1 and CDR2 (germline): LNHDA, SQIVND (reference sequence). The CDR3 nucleotides read TGTGCCACCGGGGAGGGTCCGGGGCACGAGCAGTACTTC. The encoded protein is CATGEGPGHEQYF. Looking up the rest from reference TRBV19 and TRBJ2-7 gives the full variable domain: DGGITQSPKYLFRKEGQNVTLSCEQNLNHDAMYWYRQDPGQGLRLIYYSQIVNDFQKGDIAEGYSVSREKKESFPLTVTSAQKNPTAFYLCATGEGPGHEQYFGPGTRLTVT.

This chain connects TRBV7-2 to TRBJ2-2; tentative D call: TRBD2 (5 bases). This CDR3 comprises 14 residues. V was pared by 3 bases and J by 6 bases, with 11 bases between. The germline V gene encodes CDR1 SGHTA and CDR2 FQGNSA. CDR3 in DNA: TGTGCCAGCAGCTTTTTACTAGAGGCCGGGGAGCTGTTTTTT. Translating it yields CASSFLLEAGELFF. Variable domain in full (rest from reference TRBV7-2 and TRBJ2-2): GAGVSQSPSNKVTEKGKDVELRCDPISGHTALYWYRQSLGQGLEFLIYFQGNSAPDKSGLPSDRFSAERTGGSVSTLTIQRTQQEDSAVYLCASSFLLEAGELFFGEGSRLTVL.

The chain joins TRBV10-3 to TRBJ2-2, with D possibly matching TRBD1 (6 bases). Germline V lookup: CDR1 ENHRY, CDR2 SYGVKD. The CDR3 covers 15 residues. V gave up 3 bases and J gave up 2 bases, with 10 bases separating them. The CDR3 DNA follows: TGTGCCATCAGTGATCACAGGGTTAACACCGGGGAGCTGTTTTTT. Translation: CAISDHRVNTGELFF.